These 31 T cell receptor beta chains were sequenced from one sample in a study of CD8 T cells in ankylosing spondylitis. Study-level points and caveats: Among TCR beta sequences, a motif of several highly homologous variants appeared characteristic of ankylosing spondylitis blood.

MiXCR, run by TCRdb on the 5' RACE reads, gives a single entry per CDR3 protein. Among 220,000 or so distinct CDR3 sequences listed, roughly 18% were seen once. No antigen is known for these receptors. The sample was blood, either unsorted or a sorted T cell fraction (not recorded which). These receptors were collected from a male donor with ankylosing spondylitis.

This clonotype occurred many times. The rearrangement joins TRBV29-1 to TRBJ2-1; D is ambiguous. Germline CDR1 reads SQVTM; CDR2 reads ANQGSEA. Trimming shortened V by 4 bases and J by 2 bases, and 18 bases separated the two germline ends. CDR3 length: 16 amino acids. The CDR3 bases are TGCAGCGTTGCCAGACTTTTGGACGGCCCCTACAATGAGCAGTTCTTC. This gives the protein CSVARLLDGPYNEQFF.

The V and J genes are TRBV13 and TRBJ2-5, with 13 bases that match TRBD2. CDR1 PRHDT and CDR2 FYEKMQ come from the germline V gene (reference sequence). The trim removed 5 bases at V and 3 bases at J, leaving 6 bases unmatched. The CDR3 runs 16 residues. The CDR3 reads CASSTRLAGGEETQYF. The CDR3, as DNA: TGTGCCAGCAGCACCCGACTAGCGGGAGGTGAAGAGACCCAGTACTTC.

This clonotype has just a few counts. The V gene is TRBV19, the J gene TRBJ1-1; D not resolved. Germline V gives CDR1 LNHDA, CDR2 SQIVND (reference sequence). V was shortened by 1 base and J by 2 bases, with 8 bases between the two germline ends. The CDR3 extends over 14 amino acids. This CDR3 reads CASSIGQYNTEAFF. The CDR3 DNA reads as TGTGCCAGTAGTATAGGGCAGTACAACACTGAAGCTTTCTTT. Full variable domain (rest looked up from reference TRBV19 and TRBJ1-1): DGGITQSPKYLFRKEGQNVTLSCEQNLNHDAMYWYRQDPGQGLRLIYYSQIVNDFQKGDIAEGYSVSREKKESFPLTVTSAQKNPTAFYLCASSIGQYNTEAFFGQGTRLTVV.

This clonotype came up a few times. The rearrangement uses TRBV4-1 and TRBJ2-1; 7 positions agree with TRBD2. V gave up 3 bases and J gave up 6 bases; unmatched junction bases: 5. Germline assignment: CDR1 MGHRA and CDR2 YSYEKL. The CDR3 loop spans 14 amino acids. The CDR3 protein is CASSQGGTPNEQFF. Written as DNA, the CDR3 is TGCGCCAGCAGCCAGGGAGGGACCCCCAATGAGCAGTTCTTC.

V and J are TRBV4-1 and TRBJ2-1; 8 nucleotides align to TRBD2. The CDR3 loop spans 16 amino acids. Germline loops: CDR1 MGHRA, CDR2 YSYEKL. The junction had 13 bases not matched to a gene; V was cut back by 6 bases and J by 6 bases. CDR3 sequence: CASSLPGGRALNEQFF. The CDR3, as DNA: TGCGCCAGCAGTCTCCCGGGGGGGAGGGCCCTCAATGAGCAGTTCTTC.

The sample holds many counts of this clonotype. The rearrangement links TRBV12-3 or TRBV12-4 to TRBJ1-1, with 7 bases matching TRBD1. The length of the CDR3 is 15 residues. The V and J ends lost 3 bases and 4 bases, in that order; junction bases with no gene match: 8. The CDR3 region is CASSFQGVGVTEAFF. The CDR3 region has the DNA TGTGCCAGCAGTTTTCAGGGGGTCGGTGTCACTGAAGCTTTCTTT.

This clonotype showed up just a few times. The CDR3 is CASSFLPRLAEDTQYF. The CDR3 nucleotides are TGTGCCAGCAGCTTCCTACCCAGACTAGCGGAAGATACGCAGTATTTT. The chain combines TRBV7-9 with TRBJ2-3; TRBD2 agrees at 9 bases. The CDR3 covers 16 residues. CDR1 SEHNR and CDR2 FQNEAQ come from the germline V gene (reference sequence). J lost 5 bases, V lost 3 bases, and 9 bases had no gene match.

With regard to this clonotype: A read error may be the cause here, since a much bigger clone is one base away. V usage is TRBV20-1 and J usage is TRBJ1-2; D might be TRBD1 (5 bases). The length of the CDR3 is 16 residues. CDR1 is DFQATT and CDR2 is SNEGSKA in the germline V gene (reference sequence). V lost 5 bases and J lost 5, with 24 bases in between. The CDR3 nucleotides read TGCAGTGCTTATACCCCGGCATACTGGGACCTTTATGGCTACACCTTC. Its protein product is CSAYTPAYWDLYGYTF.

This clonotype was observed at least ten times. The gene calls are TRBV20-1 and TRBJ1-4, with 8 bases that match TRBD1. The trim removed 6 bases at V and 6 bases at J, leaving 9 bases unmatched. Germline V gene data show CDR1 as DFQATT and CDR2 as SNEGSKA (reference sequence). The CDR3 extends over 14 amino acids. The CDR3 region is CSARTGIRDEKLFF. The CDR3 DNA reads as TGCAGTGCGAGGACAGGGATAAGAGATGAAAAACTGTTTTTT.

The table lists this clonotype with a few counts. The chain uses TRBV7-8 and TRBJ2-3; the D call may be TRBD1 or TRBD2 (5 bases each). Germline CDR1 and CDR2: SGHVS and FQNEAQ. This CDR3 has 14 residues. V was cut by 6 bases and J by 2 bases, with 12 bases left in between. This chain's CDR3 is CASRSPGLTDTQYF. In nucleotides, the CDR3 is TGTGCCAGCAGGTCTCCGGGGCTCACAGATACGCAGTATTTT.

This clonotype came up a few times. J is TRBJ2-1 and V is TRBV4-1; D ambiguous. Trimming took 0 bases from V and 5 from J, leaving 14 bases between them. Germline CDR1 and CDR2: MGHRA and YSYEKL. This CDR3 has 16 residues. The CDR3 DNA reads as TGCGCCAGCAGCCAAGAGGGTAGCAGCTTCCACAATGAGCAGTTCTTC. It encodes CASSQEGSSFHNEQFF.

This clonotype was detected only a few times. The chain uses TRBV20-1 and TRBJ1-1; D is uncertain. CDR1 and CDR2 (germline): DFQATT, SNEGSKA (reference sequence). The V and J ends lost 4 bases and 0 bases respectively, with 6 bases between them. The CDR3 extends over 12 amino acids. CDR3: CSAIFMNTEAFF. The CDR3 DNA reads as TGCAGTGCTATTTTCATGAACACTGAAGCTTTCTTT.

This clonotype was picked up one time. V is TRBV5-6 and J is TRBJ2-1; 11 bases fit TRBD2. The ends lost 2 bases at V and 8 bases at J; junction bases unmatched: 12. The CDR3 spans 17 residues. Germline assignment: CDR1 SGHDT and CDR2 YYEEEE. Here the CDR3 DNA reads TGTGCCAGCAGCTTACGGACTAGCGGGTCCCTGGCGGATGAGCAGTTCTTC. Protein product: CASSLRTSGSLADEQFF. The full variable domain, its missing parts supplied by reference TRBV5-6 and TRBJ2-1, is DAGVTQSPTHLIKTRGQQVTLRCSPKSGHDTVSWYQQALGQGPQFIFQYYEEEERQRGNFPDRFSGHQFPNYSSELNVNALLLGDSALYLCASSLRTSGSLADEQFFGPGTRLTVL.

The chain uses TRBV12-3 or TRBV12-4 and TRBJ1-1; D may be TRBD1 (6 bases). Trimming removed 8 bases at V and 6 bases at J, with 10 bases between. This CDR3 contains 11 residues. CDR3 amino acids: CASLQGPEAFF. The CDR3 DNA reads TGTGCCAGCCTACAGGGCCCTGAAGCTTTCTTT.

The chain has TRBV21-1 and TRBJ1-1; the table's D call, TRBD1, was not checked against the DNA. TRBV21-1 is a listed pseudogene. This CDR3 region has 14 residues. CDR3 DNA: TGTGCCAGCAGCGTTCGACAGGGGTGCACTGAAGCTTTCTTT. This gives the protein CASSVRQGCTEAFF.

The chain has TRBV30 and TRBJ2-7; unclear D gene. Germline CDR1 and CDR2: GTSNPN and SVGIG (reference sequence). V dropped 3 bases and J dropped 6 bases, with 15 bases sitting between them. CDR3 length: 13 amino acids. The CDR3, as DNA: TGTGCCTGGAGCTACGGAGCAGGCGGCGAGCAGTACTTC. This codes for CAWSYGAGGEQYF.

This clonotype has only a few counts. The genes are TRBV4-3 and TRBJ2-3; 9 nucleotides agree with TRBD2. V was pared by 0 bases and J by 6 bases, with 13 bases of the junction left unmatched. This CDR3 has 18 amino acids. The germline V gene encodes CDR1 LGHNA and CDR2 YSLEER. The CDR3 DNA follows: TGCGCCAGCAGCCAAGATGTCACATGGACTAGCGCCGGGGATACGCAGTATTTT. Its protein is CASSQDVTWTSAGDTQYF.

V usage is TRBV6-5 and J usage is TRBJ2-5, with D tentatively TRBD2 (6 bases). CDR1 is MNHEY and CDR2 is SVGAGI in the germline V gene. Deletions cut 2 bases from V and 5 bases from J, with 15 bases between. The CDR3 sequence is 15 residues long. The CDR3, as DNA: TGTGCCAGCAGTTACGCGGGGATGGGGGGTGAGACCCAGTACTTC. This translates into CASSYAGMGGETQYF.

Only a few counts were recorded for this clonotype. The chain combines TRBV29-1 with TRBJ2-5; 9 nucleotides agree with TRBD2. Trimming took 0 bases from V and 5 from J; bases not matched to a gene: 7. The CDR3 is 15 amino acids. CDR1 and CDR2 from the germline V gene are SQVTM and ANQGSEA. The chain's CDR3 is CSVEELAGVPETQYF. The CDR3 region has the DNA TGCAGCGTTGAAGAATTAGCGGGAGTACCGGAGACCCAGTACTTC. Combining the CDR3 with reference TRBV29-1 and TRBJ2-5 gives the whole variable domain SAVISQKPSRDICQRGTSLTIQCQVDSQVTMMFWYRQQPGQSLTLIATANQGSEATYESGFVIDKFPISRPNLTFSTLTVSNMSPEDSSIYLCSVEELAGVPETQYFGPGTRLLVL.

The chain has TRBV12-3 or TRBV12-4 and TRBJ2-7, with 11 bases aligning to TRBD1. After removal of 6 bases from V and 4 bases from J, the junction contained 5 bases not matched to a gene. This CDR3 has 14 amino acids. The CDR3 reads CASRSGQGAYEQYF. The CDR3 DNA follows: TGTGCCAGCAGGTCAGGACAGGGGGCTTACGAGCAGTACTTC.

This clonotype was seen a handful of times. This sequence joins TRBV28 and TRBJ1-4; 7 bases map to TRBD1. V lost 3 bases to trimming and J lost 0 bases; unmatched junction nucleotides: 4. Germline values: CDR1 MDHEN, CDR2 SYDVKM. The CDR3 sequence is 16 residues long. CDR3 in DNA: TGTGCCAGCAGTTTGGGGACAGCAGCAACTAATGAAAAACTGTTTTTT. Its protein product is CASSLGTAATNEKLFF.

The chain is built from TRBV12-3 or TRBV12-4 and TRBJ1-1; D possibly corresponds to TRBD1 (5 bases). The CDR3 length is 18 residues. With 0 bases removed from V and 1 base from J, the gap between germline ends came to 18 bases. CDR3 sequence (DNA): TGTGCCAGCAGTTTAGCCCCGGGGTACAACAGGTGGAACACTGAAGCTTTCTTT. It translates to CASSLAPGYNRWNTEAFF.

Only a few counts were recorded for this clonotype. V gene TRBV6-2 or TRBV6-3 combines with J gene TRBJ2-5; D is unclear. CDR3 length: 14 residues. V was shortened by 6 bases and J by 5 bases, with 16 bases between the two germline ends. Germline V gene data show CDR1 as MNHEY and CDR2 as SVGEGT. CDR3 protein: CASSPDLGLETQYF. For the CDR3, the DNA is TGTGCCAGCAGCCCGGACCTAGGGTTGGAGACCCAGTACTTC.

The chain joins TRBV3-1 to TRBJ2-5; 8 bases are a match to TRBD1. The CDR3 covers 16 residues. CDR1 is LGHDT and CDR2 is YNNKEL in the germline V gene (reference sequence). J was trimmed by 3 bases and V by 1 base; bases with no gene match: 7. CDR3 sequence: CASSQVYQGAEETQYF. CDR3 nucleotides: TGTGCCAGCAGCCAAGTTTACCAGGGGGCCGAAGAGACCCAGTACTTC.

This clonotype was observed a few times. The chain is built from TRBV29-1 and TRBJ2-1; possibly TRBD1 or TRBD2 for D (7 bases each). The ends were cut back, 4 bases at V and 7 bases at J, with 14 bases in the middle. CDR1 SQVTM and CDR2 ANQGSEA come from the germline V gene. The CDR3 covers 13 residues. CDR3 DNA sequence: TGCAGCGTTGTCCCCCAGGGGGGGAATGAGCAGTTCTTC. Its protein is CSVVPQGGNEQFF.

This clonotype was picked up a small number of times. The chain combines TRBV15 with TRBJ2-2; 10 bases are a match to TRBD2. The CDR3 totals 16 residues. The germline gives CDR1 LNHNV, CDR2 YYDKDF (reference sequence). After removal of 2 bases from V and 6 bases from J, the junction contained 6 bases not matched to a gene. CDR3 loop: CATSRSSGRAPGELFF. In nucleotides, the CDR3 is TGTGCCACCAGCAGATCAAGCGGGAGGGCCCCCGGGGAGCTGTTTTTT. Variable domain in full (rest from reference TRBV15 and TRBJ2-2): DAMVIQNPRYQVTQFGKPVTLSCSQTLNHNVMYWYQQKSSQAPKLLFHYYDKDFNNEADTPDNFQSRRPNTSFCFLDIRSPGLGDTAMYLCATSRSSGRAPGELFFGEGSRLTVL.

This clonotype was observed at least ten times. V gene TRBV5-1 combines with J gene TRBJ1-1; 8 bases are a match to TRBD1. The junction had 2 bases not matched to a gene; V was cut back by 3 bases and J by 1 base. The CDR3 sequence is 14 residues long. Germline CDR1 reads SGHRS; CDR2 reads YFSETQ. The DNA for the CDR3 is TGCGCCAGCAGCTCGGACAGGGCGAACACTGAAGCTTTCTTT. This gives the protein CASSSDRANTEAFF. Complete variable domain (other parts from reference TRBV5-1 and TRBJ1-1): KAGVTQTPRYLIKTRGQQVTLSCSPISGHRSVSWYQQTPGQGLQFLFEYFSETQRNKGNFPGRFSGRQFSNSRSEMNVSTLELGDSALYLCASSSDRANTEAFFGQGTRLTVV.

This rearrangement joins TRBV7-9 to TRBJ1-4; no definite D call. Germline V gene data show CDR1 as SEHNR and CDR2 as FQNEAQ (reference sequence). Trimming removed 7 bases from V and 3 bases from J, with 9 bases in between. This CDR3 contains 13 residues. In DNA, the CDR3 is TGTGCCAGCACCACGTCCCCTAATGAAAAACTGTTTTTT. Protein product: CASTTSPNEKLFF.

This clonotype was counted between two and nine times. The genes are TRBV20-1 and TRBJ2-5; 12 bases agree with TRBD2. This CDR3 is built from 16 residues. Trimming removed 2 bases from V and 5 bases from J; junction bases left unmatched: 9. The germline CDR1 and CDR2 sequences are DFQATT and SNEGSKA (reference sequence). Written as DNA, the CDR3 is TGCAGTGCTAGACCTTTACTAGCGGGAGGTAGTGAGACCCAGTACTTC. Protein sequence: CSARPLLAGGSETQYF.

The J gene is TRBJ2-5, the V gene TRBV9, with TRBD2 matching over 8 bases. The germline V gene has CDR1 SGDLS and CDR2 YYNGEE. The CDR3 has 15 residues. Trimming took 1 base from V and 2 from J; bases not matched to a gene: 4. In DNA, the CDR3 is TGTGCCAGCAGCGTACTAGCGGGCGTACAAGAGACCCAGTACTTC. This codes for CASSVLAGVQETQYF.

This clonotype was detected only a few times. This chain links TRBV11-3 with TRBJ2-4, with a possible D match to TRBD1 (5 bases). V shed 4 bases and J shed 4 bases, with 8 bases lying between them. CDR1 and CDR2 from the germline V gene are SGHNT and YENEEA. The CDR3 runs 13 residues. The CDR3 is CASSSRQKNIQYF. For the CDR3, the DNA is TGTGCCAGCAGCTCTCGACAGAAAAACATTCAGTACTTC.